The 22 T cell receptor beta chains presented below share a single source sample, sequenced in a study of blood T cells in healthy people across ages. A second about 7 to 12 cycle PCR used barcoded and J-beta primers. TCRdb reprocessed the 5' RACE reads via MiXCR and lists one record per CDR3 protein. The profile shows some 800,000 distinct CDR3 sequences, about 25% of them singletons. This sample also appeared in a second study, on T cells of mothers and their children.

What was sequenced was blood. These receptors were taken from a boy aged 5 to 17 in good health.

Concerning this clonotype: One junction end does not reproduce the germline sequence, and a read error may be involved. The chain recombines TRBV20-1 with TRBJ1-1, with D perhaps matching TRBD1 (5 bases). CDR3 length equals 13 residues. Germline V CDR1 and CDR2: DFQATT, SNEGSKA (reference sequence). The CDR3 sequence: CSALGTVNAEAFF. CDR3 sequence (DNA): TGCAGTGCTCTGGGGACGGTGAACGCTGAAGCTTTCTTT.

The J gene is TRBJ2-5, the V gene TRBV7-2, with 7 nucleotides matching TRBD1. The germline V gene encodes CDR1 SGHTA and CDR2 FQGNSA. Germline trimming cut 1 base from V and 5 bases from J; bases unmatched to any gene: 4. The CDR3 is made up of 14 amino acids. The CDR3 loop is CASSLDRGSETQYF. DNA of the CDR3: TGTGCCAGCAGCTTAGACAGGGGTAGCGAGACCCAGTACTTC.

This clonotype was seen many times. This rearrangement joins TRBV7-2 to TRBJ1-5; D not certain. V was clipped by 0 bases and J by 1 base, with 7 bases between them. CDR3 length equals 15 residues. Germline CDR1 is SGHTA and CDR2 is FQGNSA. CDR3 protein: CASSLAGTSNQPQHF. CDR3 nucleotide sequence: TGTGCCAGCAGCTTAGCGGGCACGAGCAATCAGCCCCAGCATTTT.

V and J are TRBV10-3 and TRBJ2-7, with TRBD1 matching 7 bases. V was pared by 3 bases and J by 2 bases, with 4 bases of the junction left unmatched. The germline V gene has CDR1 ENHRY and CDR2 SYGVKD. The CDR3 has 14 residues. DNA of the CDR3: TGTGCCATCAGTGACGGGACAGTGGCCTACGAGCAGTACTTC. Encoded protein: CAISDGTVAYEQYF.

The rearrangement links TRBV7-2 to TRBJ2-5, with 8 bases aligning to TRBD2. The CDR3 loop spans 15 amino acids. CDR1 is SGHTA, CDR2 FQGNSA, per germline. Trimming cost V 1 base and J 4 bases; bases outside gene matches: 5. CDR3 bases: TGTGCCAGCAGCTTAGGTCGTCTAGCGGGAGAGACCCAGTACTTC. This sequence encodes CASSLGRLAGETQYF.

This chain connects TRBV25-1 to TRBJ2-5; perhaps TRBD2 as D (6 bases). This CDR3 comprises 17 residues. Per the germline V gene, CDR1 is MGHDK and CDR2 is SYGVNS. Trimming took 6 bases from V and 5 from J, leaving 25 bases between them. The CDR3 is CASRRGSAVAGWETQYF. CDR3 bases: TGTGCCAGCAGGCGGGGCAGCGCGGTGGCTGGTTGGGAGACCCAGTACTTC.

The V gene is TRBV20-1, the J gene TRBJ2-5, with 8 bases matching TRBD2. The end of the DNA is better explained by TRBJ2-1, so the J call may be wrong. CDR3 length: 15 amino acids. CDR1 and CDR2 from the germline V gene are DFQATT and SNEGSKA (reference sequence). The CDR3, as DNA: TGCAGTGCTAGCTTTCAGGGACTAGACTACAATGAGCAGTTCTTC. Translated: CSASFQGLDYNEQFF.

This clonotype was picked up one time. A read error may be the cause here, since a much bigger clone is one base away. The CDR3 is CASSYGHNEQFF. As DNA, the CDR3 is TGTGCCAGCAGTTACGGGCACAATGAGCAGTTCTTC. The chain has TRBV6-5 and TRBJ2-1; D gene unclear. Trimming stripped 2 bases from V and 5 bases from J, with 4 bases between. The CDR3 is 12 residues long. Germline CDR1 MNHEY, CDR2 SVGAGI.

There are a few counts of this clonotype. V usage is TRBV20-1 and J usage is TRBJ1-5; possibly TRBD1 for D (6 bases). Germline loops: CDR1 DFQATT, CDR2 SNEGSKA (reference sequence). V lost 0 bases and J lost 3, with 15 bases in between. The CDR3 contains 16 residues. Here the CDR3 reads CSARDPGRGDNQPQHF. CDR3 DNA: TGCAGTGCTAGAGATCCAGGCAGGGGAGACAATCAGCCCCAGCATTTT.

This sequence joins TRBV29-1 and TRBJ2-7; weak D call: TRBD1 (5 bases). Looked up from germline, CDR1 is SQVTM and CDR2 is ANQGSEA. Between the trimmed V and J ends, which lost 6 bases and 1 base, there was a span of 13 bases. The length of the CDR3 is 13 residues. For the CDR3, the DNA is TGCAGCGTCGTAGAGGACAATTCCTACGAGCAGTACTTC. Protein sequence: CSVVEDNSYEQYF.

The chain employs TRBV7-2 and TRBJ2-1; the D gene is possibly TRBD1 (6 bases). The CDR3 length is 16 residues. Per germline, CDR1 SGHTA and CDR2 FQGNSA. Trimming took off 3 bases at V and 3 bases at J, with 15 bases between the two ends. CDR3 nucleotides: TGTGCCAGCAGCTTTTCGGGACAAATTTTCTACAATGAGCAGTTCTTC. Protein product: CASSFSGQIFYNEQFF.

V is TRBV29-1 and J is TRBJ1-2, with a possible D match to TRBD1 (6 bases). The germline V gene encodes CDR1 SQVTM and CDR2 ANQGSEA. The CDR3 spans 14 residues. V was cut by 3 bases and J by 4 bases, with 15 bases left in between. This chain's CDR3 is CSVDGDTDFYGYTF. As DNA, the CDR3 is TGCAGCGTTGATGGGGACACGGACTTCTATGGCTACACCTTC.

This clonotype was seen more than once but under ten times. The chain recombines TRBV6-2 or TRBV6-3 with TRBJ2-7; D is possibly TRBD2 (6 bases). The CDR3 contains 14 residues. CDR1 is MNHEY and CDR2 is SVGEGT in the germline V gene. V was trimmed by 5 bases and J by 2 bases, leaving 13 bases between them. CDR3 bases: TGTGCCAGCAGTGACGAAAGGAGGGCCTACGAGCAGTACTTC. As protein: CASSDERRAYEQYF.

This sequence joins TRBV5-1 and TRBJ2-5, with D unclear. Trimming removed 1 base from V and 2 bases from J, with 9 bases in between. This CDR3 contains 14 residues. Looked up from germline, CDR1 is SGHRS and CDR2 is YFSETQ. The chain's CDR3 is CASSLSSKQETQYF. CDR3 in DNA: TGCGCCAGCAGCTTGTCCTCAAAACAAGAGACCCAGTACTTC.

This clonotype was seen more than once but under ten times. V and J are TRBV10-3 and TRBJ2-1; maybe TRBD2 (6 bases). The CDR3 is 12 residues long. The V gene's germline CDR1 is ENHRY and CDR2 SYGVKD. V was cut by 7 bases and J by 5 bases, with 9 bases left in between. CDR3 nucleotide sequence: TGTGCCATCAAGGAGGGCGACAATGAGCAGTTCTTC. Translation gives CAIKEGDNEQFF.

V gene TRBV4-1 combines with J gene TRBJ2-7, with a weak D call TRBD1 (5 bases). Per the germline V gene, CDR1 is MGHRA and CDR2 is YSYEKL. This CDR3 has 17 amino acids. Trimming took off 2 bases at V and 6 bases at J, with 23 bases between the two ends. In nucleotides, the CDR3 is TGCGCCAGCAGCCAACTTGGTCGGCAGGGCACCTTCCCCGAGCAGTACTTC. It specifies CASSQLGRQGTFPEQYF.

The J gene is TRBJ1-1, the V gene TRBV4-3; weak D call: TRBD1 (6 bases). Germline CDR1 is LGHNA and CDR2 is YSLEER. The CDR3 is 14 residues long. The germline V and J ends were trimmed by 1 base and 5 bases, with 11 bases remaining between them. The CDR3 sequence: CASSQVGQGTEAFF. As DNA, the CDR3 is TGCGCCAGCAGCCAAGTGGGGCAGGGGACTGAAGCTTTCTTT.

This clonotype turned up a few times. The chain couples TRBV29-1 to TRBJ1-4, with D hard to call. This CDR3 spans 12 amino acids. The V end was cut by 3 bases, the J end by 4 bases, with 6 bases between. Germline CDR1 is SQVTM and CDR2 is ANQGSEA. The CDR3 DNA follows: TGCAGCGTTGAGGGAGATAATGAAAAACTGTTTTTT. Encoded protein: CSVEGDNEKLFF.

This chain joins TRBV28 and TRBJ2-5; TRBD1 is a possible D gene (6 bases). The DNA matches TRBJ2-1 better at its end, which makes the J call doubtful. The CDR3 runs to 14 residues. Germline assignment: CDR1 MDHEN and CDR2 SYDVKM. In DNA form, the CDR3 reads TGTGCCAGCAGTAGGGCAGGGGAAAGGAATGAGCAGTTCTTC. The encoded protein is CASSRAGERNEQFF.

V gene TRBV18 combines with J gene TRBJ2-1; either TRBD1 or TRBD2 may supply D (5 bases each). Germline V CDR1 and CDR2: KGHSH, LQKENI. This CDR3 is 13 amino acids long. Between the trimmed V and J ends, which lost 3 bases and 8 bases, there was a span of 11 bases. The CDR3 sequence: CASSPGTTDEQFF. CDR3 in DNA: TGTGCCAGCTCACCGGGGACGACGGATGAGCAGTTCTTC.

The chain has TRBV13 and TRBJ2-3; 7 bases line up with TRBD2. Looked up from germline, CDR1 is PRHDT and CDR2 is FYEKMQ (reference sequence). The CDR3 is 16 residues long. J gave up 1 base and V 5 bases, and 9 bases lay outside the gene matches. CDR3 sequence reads: CASSTGTTRGTDTQYF. The CDR3 DNA follows: TGTGCCAGCAGCACGGGGACTACCAGAGGCACAGATACGCAGTATTTT.

The V call is TRBV5-1, the J call TRBJ2-4, with D possibly TRBD2 on 6 matching bases. The CDR3 loop spans 17 amino acids. With 4 bases removed from V and 0 bases from J, the gap between germline ends came to 17 bases. Germline assignment: CDR1 SGHRS and CDR2 YFSETQ. The CDR3 DNA sequence: TGCGCCAGCAGCGCCGGGAGTCGAGGGCTAGCCAAAAACATTCAGTACTTC. It encodes CASSAGSRGLAKNIQYF.